This T cell receptor (beta chain) came from a study of regulatory T cells in long-lasting Graves disease (dated by TCRdb to the early 2020s). For context, the study as a whole: Newly diagnosed Graves' disease patients had taken antithyroid drugs for less than 3 months. Peripheral blood TCR sequencing and RNA sequencing compared persistent Graves' disease patients with newly diagnosed Graves' disease patients. The study was conducted in China and was registered as a clinical trial. TCR sequencing covered approximately 13 persistent and around 20 newly diagnosed Graves' disease patients, some 35 samples in total. Findings and caveats that apply to the study as a whole: As a limitation, the authors acknowledged that the small sample size may reduce accuracy. Persistent disease showed preferential use of TRBV28, TRBJ1-2 and TRBJ2-5, whereas newly diagnosed disease favored TRBV20-1 and TRBJ2-1. Persistent Graves' disease patients showed lower TCR Shannon entropy and fewer highly expanded clones than newly diagnosed patients, suggesting clonal expansion. Sequencing and analysis were limited to the TCR beta chain. Peripheral blood alone was examined, since thyroid tissue, which constituted the primary lesion, could not be accessed. More public clonotypes were shared among persistent patients (over 2,500) than among newly diagnosed patients (under 1,000).

The library came from multiplex PCR. Instrument on record: Illumina HiSeq 4000. CDR3 regions were amplified by Arm-PCR with iRepertoire HTBI primers to construct TCR beta libraries. Gel purification was performed on PCR products prior to sequencing. Per the original workflow: Gene usage analysis of CDR3 amino acid clonotypes relied on the approximately 60 TRBV and 14 TRBJ segments identified across samples. Filtered high-quality paired reads were merged into contigs using COPE and FqMerger. BLAST was used to align contigs to IMGT TRBV, TRBD and TRBJ reference genes, with CDR3 defined following IMGT. Highly expanded clones were defined as clonotypes with a frequency above 0.1%. Shannon entropy served as the measure of repertoire diversity, while the Gini coefficient captured V-J evenness. Public clonotypes were defined as clonotypes shared by more than one individual. TCRdb reprocessing: public reads trimmed at Q25 with fastp, clones called with MiXCR, in-frame beta chains kept. Entries that share a CDR3 protein sequence are merged under the most common genes and DNA. V and J calls and clone size were set by TCRdb, not the authors. This sample gives 400,000 to 500,000 distinct CDR3 sequences in total; approximately 16% of them show up just once. The leading ten clones occupy approximately 7.8% of the sample.

With regard to this clonotype: No antigen is known for it. At one end the junction does not follow the germline gene, possibly because of a read error.

The sample's time point, from its label and the paper: newly diagnosed GD, antithyroid drugs for less than 3 months. RNA was extracted from PBMCs in TRIzol for both TCR sequencing and RNA sequencing. The diagnosis of Graves' disease was made according to American Thyroid Association guidelines. Recruitment of patients was carried out at an endocrinology department in Xi'an, China. Each patient gave 7 to 9.5 milliliters of peripheral blood, collected in an EDTA anticoagulant tube. Ficoll Paque Plus density gradient separation was used to isolate PBMCs, and no further T cell sorting was performed. An Agilent 2100 Bioanalyzer and agarose gel were used to assess RNA quality, and a NanoDrop 2000 was used to measure RNA concentration. The CDR3 has 13 amino acids, counting the end cysteine and phenylalanine. Only the CDR3 DNA is retained, 39 bases long and in frame from the first base. CDR1 and CDR2, per the germline V gene (reference sequence), are DFQATT and SNEGSKA.

A further study also used this sample, focusing on T cells in Graves' hyperthyroidism and ophthalmopathy. Per the second study: A patient counted as having stable Graves' hyperthyroidism if no progression to ophthalmopathy occurred over 18 months of follow-up. Hyperthyroidism patients were newly diagnosed, had a disease duration of under 2 months, and were aged 18 to 65 years. Patients with uncontrolled infections, other autoimmune diseases, pregnancy or lactation were excluded. Diagnoses were established on the basis of clinical symptoms, serum thyroxine and TRAb, thyroid ultrasound, and orbital computed tomography. A first-round RT-PCR of the TCR CDR3 used the HTBI primer set with the Qiagen OneStep RT-PCR kit. Blood samples also contained most of the expanded thyroid clonotypes (frequency above 0.001), which suggests that blood repertoires may reflect thyroid immune responses. A 13 V-J signature model separated ophthalmopathy from stable hyperthyroidism, with approximately 86% sensitivity and 81.08% specificity in cross-validation and 80%/75% in testing. In validation, the model predicted progression to ophthalmopathy with 65% to 71% sensitivity and 72% to 75% specificity, a median of approximately 6.7 months before onset. To identify TCR V-J signatures that set the groups apart, the researchers used a discovery cohort of about a hundred patients, made up of under 50 with Graves' ophthalmopathy and around 58 with stable Graves' hyperthyroidism. Whether ophthalmopathy could be predicted prospectively was tested in an independent validation cohort made up of under 20 hyperthyroidism patients plus 17 patients who later progressed to ophthalmopathy. The roughly 91 discovery patients were randomly divided into training and test sets at a 7:3 ratio. The study also compared thyroid tissue and blood T-cell repertoires from 5 to 7 Graves' hyperthyroidism patients. After blood sampling, hyperthyroidism patients were treated with methimazole at a starting dose of 30 mg daily, and ophthalmopathy patients were treated with high-dose intravenous methylprednisolone. The libraries were constructed in a second round of multiplex PCR and then size-selected and purified. Libraries were sequenced paired-end with 100 bp reads on an Illumina HiSeq2000. SOAPnuke was used to process the raw data, throwing out any read that contained adapters or uncalled bases, had a mean Phred below 15, or lacked an exact constant-primer or identifier match. COPE v1.2.5 was used to merge high-quality paired reads, and clonotypes were defined as unique nucleotide sequences. MiTCR v1.1 was used to align clonotypes to the IMGT TRBV, TRBD and TRBJ reference segments. The analysis was restricted to V-J combinations with a frequency above 0.0001, which together covered 99% to 99.2% of the repertoires. The TCS score was defined as F50 (clonal expansion) divided by E x V (chaos), with BLOSUM62-based TCRdist calculated between CDR3 peptides within each V-J. Welch's t-statistics and random forest reduced fewer than 600 V-J features to 13, which were used in a naive Bayes classifier (R e1071). Sample size was not statistically predetermined, and investigators were not blinded to group allocation. According to the paper, TCR Vbeta CDR3 sequencing was carried out on about 140 peripheral blood samples, which came from 40 to 45 ophthalmopathy, fewer than 80 hyperthyroidism and some 17 progressor patients.

This specimen was peripheral blood mononuclear cells (PBMCs), taken at new diagnosis, from a patient treated with antithyroid drugs. This receptor chain uses TRBV20-1 and TRBJ2-3; perhaps TRBD1 is the D gene, with 5 bases matching. This receptor was taken from a woman aged 40 to 49 with Graves disease. Donor details come from another sample of the same person, matched by shared clones. The bases are TGCAGCGCTAGAGAGGCCCTAGGGGAAACGCAGTATTTT. The translation is CSAREALGETQYF.